The 19 T cell receptor beta chains reported below all come from one sample, sequenced in a study of CD8+CD57+ T cells in acquired aplastic anemia. TCR beta VDJ and CDR3 were profiled, and genomic DNA was the template. TCRdb passed the reads through MiXCR, listing each CDR3 protein once. The data hold 200,000 to 250,000 distinct CDR3 sequences, with 61% observed a single time. Sequencing was performed on sorted CD4+, CD8+, or CD8+CD57+ T cells (not recorded which) from PBMCs. The receptors shown here come from a human donor in good health.

The chain is built from TRBV5-1 and TRBJ2-5, with D possibly matching TRBD1 (6 bases). The V end lost 4 bases, the J end lost 3 bases, and 16 bases lay between the germline ends. CDR1 and CDR2 (germline): SGHRS, YFSETQ. This CDR3 is built from 15 residues. This CDR3 reads CASSAVGTPEETQYF. CDR3 nucleotides: TGCGCCAGCAGCGCCGTGGGGACACCCGAAGAGACCCAGTACTTC.

This rearrangement joins TRBV6-5 to TRBJ1-1; D unresolved. The CDR3 has 15 residues. Per germline, CDR1 MNHEY and CDR2 SVGAGI. With 2 bases removed from V and 1 base from J, the gap between germline ends came to 11 bases. In nucleotides, the CDR3 is TGTGCCAGCAGTTACAAGCAAGGATGGAACACTGAAGCTTTCTTT. It is translated as CASSYKQGWNTEAFF.

The chain recombines TRBV12-3 or TRBV12-4 with TRBJ2-7; D call uncertain. This CDR3 contains 12 residues. Trimming stripped 6 bases from V and 3 bases from J, with 9 bases between. CDR3 loop: CASSPSNYEQYF. DNA of the CDR3: TGTGCCAGCAGCCCCTCTAACTACGAGCAGTACTTC.

In its sample, this clonotype was seen once. This rearrangement joins TRBV10-3 to TRBJ2-1; D is unresolved. This CDR3 contains 11 residues. CDR1 and CDR2 (germline): ENHRY, SYGVKD. The V end lost 3 bases, the J end lost 11 bases, and 8 bases lay between the germline ends. The chain's CDR3 is CAISDSLKQFF. The CDR3, as DNA: TGTGCCATCAGTGATTCGCTAAAGCAGTTCTTC.

This chain uses TRBV20-1 with TRBJ2-1, with 13 bases that match TRBD2. V dropped 0 bases and J dropped 6; count of bases not matched to a gene: 8. The CDR3 has 17 residues. Germline V CDR1 and CDR2: DFQATT, SNEGSKA (reference sequence). The CDR3 here is CSARDWTSGGLSNEQFF. CDR3 in DNA: TGCAGTGCTAGAGATTGGACTAGCGGGGGCTTATCCAATGAGCAGTTCTTC.

In this sample, this clonotype turned up once. The V gene is TRBV19, the J gene TRBJ2-3, with TRBD1 identical over 7 bases. From germline, CDR1 is LNHDA and CDR2 SQIVND (reference sequence). The V and J ends lost 2 bases and 3 bases, in that order; junction bases with no gene match: 8. The CDR3 spans 16 residues. DNA for the CDR3: TGTGCCAGTAGTATAATGTTCAGACAGGGTACAGATACGCAGTATTTT. It encodes CASSIMFRQGTDTQYF.

In its sample, this clonotype was seen many times. V is TRBV29-1 and J is TRBJ1-2; D not certain. The germline CDR1 and CDR2 sequences are SQVTM and ANQGSEA. The CDR3 spans 19 residues. Trimming pared 1 base from V and 4 bases from J, leaving 28 bases between. CDR3 loop: CSVEVFIVGEGPLGYGYTF. In DNA form, the CDR3 reads TGCAGCGTTGAAGTTTTTATCGTTGGAGAAGGCCCCCTAGGCTATGGCTACACCTTC.

The V gene is TRBV2, the J gene TRBJ2-7, with 7 bases matching TRBD2. V shed 7 bases, J shed 1 base, and the junction held 4 bases outside the gene matches. This CDR3 comprises 13 residues. Germline V gene sequence: CDR1 SNHLY, CDR2 FYNNEI. CDR3 nucleotides: TGTGCCAGCACTGGGGGAGGGTCCTACGAGCAGTACTTC. This gives the protein CASTGGGSYEQYF.

This clonotype was detected only a few times. V gene TRBV14 combines with J gene TRBJ2-7; D remains ambiguous. V was clipped by 4 bases and J by 0 bases, with 7 bases between them. The CDR3 runs 13 residues. The germline V gene encodes CDR1 SGHDN and CDR2 FVKESK. The CDR3 is CASSPSSSYEQYF. The CDR3 DNA reads as TGTGCCAGCAGCCCTTCTAGCTCCTACGAGCAGTACTTC. Filled out from reference TRBV14 and TRBJ2-7, the complete variable domain reads EAGVTQFPSHSVIEKGQTVTLRCDPISGHDNLYWYRRVMGKEIKFLLHFVKESKQDESGMPNNRFLAERTGGTYSTLKVQPAELEDSGVYFCASSPSSSYEQYFGPGTRLTVT.

The CDR3 nucleotides read TGCGCCAGCAGCTTGGCCCGGGACAGGTACTTC. It is translated as CASSLARDRYF. This chain connects TRBV4-1 to TRBJ2-7; 7 nucleotides match TRBD1. The junction had 7 bases not matched to a gene; V was cut back by 5 bases and J by 12 bases. The germline gives CDR1 MGHRA, CDR2 YSYEKL. This CDR3 is built from 11 residues.

The chain is built from TRBV2 and TRBJ2-7; TRBD1 matches at 9 bases. The junction had 8 bases not matched to a gene; V was cut back by 7 bases and J by 7 bases. The CDR3 is made up of 13 amino acids. Germline CDR1 reads SNHLY; CDR2 reads FYNNEI. DNA for the CDR3: TGTGCCAGCAAGGGACAGGGTTTAGGGGAGCAGTACTTC. It is translated as CASKGQGLGEQYF.

The chain links TRBV12-3 or TRBV12-4 to TRBJ1-4; possibly TRBD1 for D (6 bases). Trimming removed 5 bases from V and 5 bases from J, with 15 bases in between. CDR3 size: 15 residues. The CDR3 bases are TGTGCCAGCAGTACTCGGGACAATGGAAATGAAAAACTGTTTTTT. It encodes CASSTRDNGNEKLFF.

The rearrangement joins TRBV4-1 to TRBJ1-2; 10 nucleotides line up with TRBD1. CDR3 length: 17 amino acids. V was clipped by 1 base and J by 2 bases; unmatched bases: 7. The V gene's germline CDR1 is MGHRA and CDR2 YSYEKL. As DNA, the CDR3 is TGCGCCAGCAGCCAAGGAGGGGACAGGGGTTTAAACTATGGCTACACCTTC. It specifies CASSQGGDRGLNYGYTF.

This sequence joins TRBV20-1 and TRBJ2-7; D gene uncertain. This CDR3 is built from 14 residues. Trimming took 0 bases from V and 1 from J, leaving 10 bases between them. Per the germline V gene, CDR1 is DFQATT and CDR2 is SNEGSKA (reference sequence). The CDR3 sequence is CSARDLLTSYEQYF. For the CDR3, the DNA is TGCAGTGCTAGAGATTTACTGACATCCTACGAGCAGTACTTC.

This clonotype has at least ten counts. V usage is TRBV9 and J usage is TRBJ2-3; 10 bases agree with TRBD1. J was trimmed by 6 bases and V by 3 bases; bases with no gene match: 7. The CDR3 covers 15 residues. Germline loops: CDR1 SGDLS, CDR2 YYNGEE. CDR3 sequence reads: CASSASGTGVDTQYF. The CDR3 DNA reads as TGTGCCAGCAGCGCATCCGGGACAGGGGTGGATACGCAGTATTTT.

Concerning this clonotype: Just one base apart from a much larger clone, this may be a read error. The chain is built from TRBV4-1 and TRBJ2-1; D gene unclear. This CDR3 has 15 amino acids. Germline V lookup: CDR1 MGHRA, CDR2 YSYEKL. CDR3: CASSQEAVSYNGQFF. The DNA of the CDR3 is TGTGCCAGCAGCCAAGAGGCGGTCTCCTACAATGGGCAGTTCTTC.

This chain joins TRBV25-1 and TRBJ2-5, with TRBD2 matching 10 bases. The CDR3 has 15 amino acids. The V segment lost 3 bases and the J segment 0 bases; nucleotides outside the gene matches: 1. CDR1 and CDR2 (germline): MGHDK, SYGVNS. CDR3 loop: CASSESGRDQETQYF. DNA for the CDR3: TGTGCCAGCAGTGAGAGCGGGAGGGACCAAGAGACCCAGTACTTC.

About this clonotype: The junction shows a germline mismatch at one end, possibly a read error. This chain links TRBV7-7 with TRBJ2-7; D ambiguous. Germline V gives CDR1 SSHAT, CDR2 FNYEAQ (reference sequence). The CDR3 is 14 amino acids. The CDR3 sequence: CASSPDAGGYEQYF. The CDR3 DNA sequence: TGTGCTAGCAGCCCGGATGCTGGCGGCTACGAGCAGTACTTC.

V gene TRBV5-1 combines with J gene TRBJ2-7; no definite D call. CDR1 is SGHRS, CDR2 YFSETQ, per germline. The CDR3 covers 14 residues. The V gene lost 1 base and the J gene lost 0 bases, with 8 bases spanning the gap. In nucleotides, the CDR3 is TGCGCCAGCAGCTTGCGGCGTAACTCCTACGAGCAGTACTTC. As protein: CASSLRRNSYEQYF.